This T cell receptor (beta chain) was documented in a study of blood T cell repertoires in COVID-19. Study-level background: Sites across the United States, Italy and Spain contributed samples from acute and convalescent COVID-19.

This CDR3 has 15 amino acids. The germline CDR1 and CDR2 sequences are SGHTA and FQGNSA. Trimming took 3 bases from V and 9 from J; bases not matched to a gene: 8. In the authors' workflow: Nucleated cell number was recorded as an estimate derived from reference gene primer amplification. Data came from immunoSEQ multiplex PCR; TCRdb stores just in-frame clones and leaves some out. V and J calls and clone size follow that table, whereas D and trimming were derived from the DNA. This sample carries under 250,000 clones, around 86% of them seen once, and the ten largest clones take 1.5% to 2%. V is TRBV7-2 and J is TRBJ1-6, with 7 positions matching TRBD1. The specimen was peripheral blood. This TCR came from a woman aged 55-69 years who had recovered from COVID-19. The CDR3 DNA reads TGTGCCAGCAGCTTGGACAGGTTGAGGGGTTCACCCCTCCACTTT. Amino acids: CASSLDRLRGSPLHF.